This T cell receptor (beta chain) originates from a study of T cells in localized non-small cell lung cancer. Notes on the study in general: Longer overall survival was seen with higher T cell density measured in blood. Maximal T cell clonality occurred in uninvolved adjacent lung, with tumor ranking below it. Multi-region tumor sequencing was not done, so intratumor heterogeneity could not be excluded. Out of the top 100 tumor clones, a median around 57 were seen in adjacent lung.

Trimming shortened V by 8 bases and J by 0 bases, and 11 bases separated the two germline ends. This CDR3 spans 13 amino acids. CDR1 and CDR2 (germline): SGHDT, YYEEEE. About this clone: Its antigen is still unknown.

Sequencing used immunoSEQ multiplex PCR; TCRdb keeps in-frame clones, though not all of them. Of 70,000 to 90,000 clones listed, over 75% were seen once; the top ten hold 7.5% to 10%. The source material was peripheral blood, sampled before any cancer treatment. This sequence originates from a female donor older than 55 with stage I lung adenocarcinoma. The rearrangement links TRBV5-6 to TRBJ1-1; D gene ambiguous. This CDR3 reads CASRTFMNTEAFF. CDR3 coding DNA: TGTGCCAGTCGTACTTTTATGAACACTGAAGCTTTCTTT.